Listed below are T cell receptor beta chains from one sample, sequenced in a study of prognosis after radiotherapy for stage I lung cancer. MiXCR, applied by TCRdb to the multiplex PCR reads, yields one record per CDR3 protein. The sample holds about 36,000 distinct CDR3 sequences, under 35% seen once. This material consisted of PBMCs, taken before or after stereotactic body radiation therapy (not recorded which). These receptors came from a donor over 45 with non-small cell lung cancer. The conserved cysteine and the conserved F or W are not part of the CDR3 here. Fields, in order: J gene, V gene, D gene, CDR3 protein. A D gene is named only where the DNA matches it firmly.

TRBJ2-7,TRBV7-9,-,ASSLVYGATYEQY
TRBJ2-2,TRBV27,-,ASSFVFTGELF
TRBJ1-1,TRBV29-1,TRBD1,SVVLTGGGTEAF
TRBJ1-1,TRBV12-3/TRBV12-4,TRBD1,ASSKGQVNTEAF
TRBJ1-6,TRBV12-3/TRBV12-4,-,ASSLFGGTNSPLH
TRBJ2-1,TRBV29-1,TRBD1,SGGQGVGEQF
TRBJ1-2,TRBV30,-,AWSTGPSNYGYT
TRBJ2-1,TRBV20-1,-,SARDAVSELRNEQF
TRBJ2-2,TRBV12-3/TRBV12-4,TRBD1,ASSLRQGGTGELF
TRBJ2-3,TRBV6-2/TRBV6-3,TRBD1,ASMSDRVGTDTRY
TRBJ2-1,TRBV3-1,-,ASSQESRSFDEQF
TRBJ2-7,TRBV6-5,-,ASSYPQVYEQY
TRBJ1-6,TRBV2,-,ASSERGAENSPLH
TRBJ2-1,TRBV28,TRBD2,ASTSGMSYNEQF
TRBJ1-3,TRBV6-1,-,ASTVLVGVSGNTIY
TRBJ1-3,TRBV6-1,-,ASTKGGGGSLSGNTIY
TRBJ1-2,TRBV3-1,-,ASSQEGAYGYT
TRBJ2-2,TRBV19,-,ASSNQLGTGELF
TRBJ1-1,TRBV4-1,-,ASSQEIWGSYTEAF
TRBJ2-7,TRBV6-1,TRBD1,ASRGTVSYEQY
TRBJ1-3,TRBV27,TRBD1,ASSWTGLSGNTIY
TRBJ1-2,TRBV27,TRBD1,ASRTTGGYGYT
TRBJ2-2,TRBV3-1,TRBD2,ASSQEAGANTGELF
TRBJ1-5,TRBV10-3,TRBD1,AISEGQGFPPQH
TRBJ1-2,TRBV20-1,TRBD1,SAYGQGDYGYT